Below, 7 T cell receptor beta chains from the same sample are listed, as sequenced in a study of T cells after yellow fever vaccination. TCRdb re-called the 5' RACE reads with MiXCR, one entry per CDR3 protein. The top ten clones hold approximately 15% of a sample with about 400,000 distinct CDR3 sequences, around 6.4% of them seen once. The sequenced sample was PBMCs, obtained 5 days after the yellow fever booster vaccination. The receptors originated from a man younger than 45 who received the YFV17D yellow fever vaccine.

This clonotype has a handful of counts. The chain joins TRBV12-3 or TRBV12-4 to TRBJ2-7; possibly TRBD1 for D (5 bases). This CDR3 has 14 residues. The ends were cut back, 5 bases at V and 3 bases at J, with 14 bases in the middle. The DNA for the CDR3 is TGTGCCAGCAGTGTCGGCAGGGCCCACTACGAGCAGTACTTC. Amino acid sequence: CASSVGRAHYEQYF.

The V gene is TRBV29-1, the J gene TRBJ2-7, with 11 bases aligning to TRBD2. Germline V CDR1 and CDR2: SQVTM, ANQGSEA. The CDR3 loop spans 14 amino acids. V was clipped by 3 bases and J by 5 bases; unmatched bases: 6. CDR3 sequence (DNA): TGCAGCGTTGACACGGGGACTAGCGGAGACGAGCAGTACTTC. Amino acid sequence: CSVDTGTSGDEQYF.

This clonotype was seen more than once but under ten times. The chain links TRBV20-1 to TRBJ2-1; D unclear. From germline, CDR1 is DFQATT and CDR2 SNEGSKA (reference sequence). This CDR3 is 12 amino acids long. The V and J ends lost 6 bases and 4 bases respectively, with 10 bases between them. The DNA of the CDR3 is TGCAGTGCCCAGGTGTCTTACAATGAGCAGTTCTTC. Translated, it gives CSAQVSYNEQFF.

A few counts support this clonotype. The chain combines TRBV27 with TRBJ1-6, with D hard to call. The length of the CDR3 is 15 residues. Germline CDR1 and CDR2: MNHEY and SMNVEV (reference sequence). Deletions cut 7 bases from V and 5 bases from J, with 15 bases between. The chain's CDR3 is CASTGTRSDNSPLHF. The CDR3 nucleotides are TGTGCCAGCACTGGAACAAGGTCAGATAATTCACCCCTCCACTTT.

This clonotype has ten or more counts. J is TRBJ2-5 and V is TRBV7-2; 7 nucleotides match TRBD2. Germline V gene data show CDR1 as SGHTA and CDR2 as FQGNSA. V shed 5 bases, J shed 2 bases, and the junction held 11 bases outside the gene matches. The CDR3 totals 16 residues. CDR3 protein: CASSTPLAVDQETQYF. CDR3 nucleotide sequence: TGTGCCAGCAGCACACCCCTAGCGGTAGATCAAGAGACCCAGTACTTC.

This clonotype was picked up many times. The gene calls are TRBV20-1 and TRBJ2-1, with no clear D. Germline V gene data show CDR1 as DFQATT and CDR2 as SNEGSKA (reference sequence). The CDR3 is 14 amino acids. Trimming removed 0 bases at V and 2 bases at J, with 8 bases between. This chain's CDR3 is CSARDERAYNEQFF. As DNA, the CDR3 is TGCAGTGCTAGAGACGAACGAGCCTACAATGAGCAGTTCTTC.

In its sample, this clonotype was seen many times. CDR3 sequence reads: CASSLAGVNSPLHF. In DNA, the CDR3 is TGTGCCAGCAGTTTAGCAGGGGTGAATTCACCCCTCCACTTT. The chain recombines TRBV12-3 or TRBV12-4 with TRBJ1-6; perhaps TRBD1 as D (5 bases). The CDR3 consists of 14 residues. V shed 0 bases and J shed 7 bases, with 7 bases lying between them.